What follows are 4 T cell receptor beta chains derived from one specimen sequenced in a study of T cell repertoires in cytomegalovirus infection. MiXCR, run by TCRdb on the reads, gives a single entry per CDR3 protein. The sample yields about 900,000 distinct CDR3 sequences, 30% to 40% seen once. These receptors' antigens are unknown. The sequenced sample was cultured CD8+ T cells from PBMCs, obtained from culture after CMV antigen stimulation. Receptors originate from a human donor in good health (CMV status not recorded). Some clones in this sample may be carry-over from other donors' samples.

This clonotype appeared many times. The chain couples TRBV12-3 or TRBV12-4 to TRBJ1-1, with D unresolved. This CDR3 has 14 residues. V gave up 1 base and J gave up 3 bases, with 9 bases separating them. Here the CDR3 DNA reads TGTGCCAGCAGTTTAGTTCGCCAGTACACTGAAGCTTTCTTT. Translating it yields CASSLVRQYTEAFF.

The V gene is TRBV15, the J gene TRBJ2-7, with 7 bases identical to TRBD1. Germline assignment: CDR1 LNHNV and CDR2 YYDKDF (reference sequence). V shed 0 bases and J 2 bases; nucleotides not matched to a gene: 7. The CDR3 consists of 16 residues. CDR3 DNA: TGTGCCACCAGCAGAGACCTCTCGACAGGGACCTACGAGCAGTACTTC. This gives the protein CATSRDLSTGTYEQYF.

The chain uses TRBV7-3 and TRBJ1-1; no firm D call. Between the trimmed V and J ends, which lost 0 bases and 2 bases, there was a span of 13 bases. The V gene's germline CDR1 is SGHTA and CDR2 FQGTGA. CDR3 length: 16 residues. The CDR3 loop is CASSLTPFDLNTEAFF. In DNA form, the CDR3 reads TGTGCCAGCAGCTTAACTCCCTTTGACCTCAACACTGAAGCTTTCTTT.

The CDR3 bases are TGTGCCAGCAGACTACCGGGACAGGGGAACAATGAGCAGTTCTTC. It translates to CASRLPGQGNNEQFF. The chain couples TRBV6-5 to TRBJ2-1, with 10 bases lining up with TRBD1. Germline V gene sequence: CDR1 MNHEY, CDR2 SVGAGI. Losses at the gene ends were 6 bases for V and 5 bases for J; bases not matched to a gene: 7. The CDR3 covers 15 residues.